This T cell receptor beta chain appears in the sequencing data of a study of T-cell reconstitution after alpha-beta-depleted transplantation in children. Preparation of the TCRbeta library used unique molecular identifiers. From the PCR reads, TCRdb called clonotypes with MiXCR, one entry per CDR3 protein. This table has roughly 350,000 distinct CDR3 sequences, around a tenth appearing once. A few counts support this clonotype. This CDR3 has 17 residues. The ends lost 6 bases at V and 0 bases at J; junction bases unmatched: 7. Germline V CDR1 and CDR2: SNHLY, FYNNEI. This clonotype originated in a human donor who donated a stem cell graft to a child with acute lymphoblastic leukemia. This sample comprised PBMCs from the stem cell graft donor, obtained from the stem cell graft. The genes are TRBV2 and TRBJ2-1; 11 bases match TRBD2. CDR3 in DNA: TGTGCCAGCAGGGGTCTAGCGGGAGGAACCTCCTACAATGAGCAGTTCTTC. Translated: CASRGLAGGTSYNEQFF.